The clone carrying this T cell receptor (beta chain) came up many times. Antigen unknown. V was shortened by 2 bases and J by 9 bases, with 22 bases between the two germline ends. In germline, CDR1 is MNHEY, CDR2 SVGAGI. The CDR3 covers 16 residues. This sample was taken from a study of CD8+CD57+ T cells in acquired aplastic anemia. About the study: 3 to 4 ug was the average amount of DNA from sorted CD4+ and CD8+ cells.

Study observations and caveats: Levels of CD8+ Simpson's diversity were not significantly distinct in patients versus controls. Shared by patients and controls, 25 to 30 CD8+ CDR3s were abundant in patients.

Genomic DNA served as template for TCR beta VDJ and CDR3 profiling. TCRdb passed the reads through MiXCR, listing each CDR3 protein once. There are 300,000 or so distinct CDR3 sequences in the sample; approximately 55% occur only once, and 6.5% to 10% lies in the top ten. V is TRBV6-5 and J is TRBJ1-1, with D perhaps matching TRBD1 (5 bases). The TCR comes from a human donor with severe aplastic anemia or a healthy control (not recorded which). The sequenced sample was sorted CD4+, CD8+, or CD8+CD57+ T cells (not recorded which) from PBMCs. Here the CDR3 DNA reads TGTGCCAGCAGTTACGGGGGGACTGTAGTTGGGTTAAAAGCTTTCTTT. Translation: CASSYGGTVVGLKAFF.